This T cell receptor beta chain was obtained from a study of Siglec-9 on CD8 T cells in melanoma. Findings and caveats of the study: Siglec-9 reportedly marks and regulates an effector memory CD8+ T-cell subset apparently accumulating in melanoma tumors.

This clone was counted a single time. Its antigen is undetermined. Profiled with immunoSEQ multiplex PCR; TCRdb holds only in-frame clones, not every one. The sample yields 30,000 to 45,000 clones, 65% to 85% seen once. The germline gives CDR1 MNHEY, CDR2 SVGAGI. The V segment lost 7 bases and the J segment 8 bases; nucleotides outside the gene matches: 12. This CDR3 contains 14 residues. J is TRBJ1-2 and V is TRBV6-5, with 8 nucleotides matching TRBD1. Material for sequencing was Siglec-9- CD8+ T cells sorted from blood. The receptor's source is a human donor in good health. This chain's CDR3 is CASTHLTGVGGYTF. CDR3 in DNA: TGTGCCAGCACTCATCTGACAGGGGTAGGCGGCTACACCTTC.